This T cell receptor (beta chain) stems from a study of response to subunit inactivated influenza vaccine. TCRdb reprocessed the RT-PCR reads with MiXCR, giving one entry per CDR3 protein. The sample lists almost 250,000 distinct CDR3 sequences; 9.5% to 15% were seen once. CDR3 length: 16 amino acids. Trimming pared 0 bases from V and 0 bases from J, leaving 10 bases between. The germline V gene has CDR1 SGHRS and CDR2 YFSETQ. This chain uses TRBV5-1 with TRBJ1-3; D is unclear. The sequence was obtained from a man in his fifties who received an inactivated influenza vaccine. The material was non-naive T cells sorted from PBMCs, obtained 14 to 15 days before vaccination. CDR3 loop: CASSLALGSSGNTIYF. The CDR3 nucleotides are TGCGCCAGCAGCTTGGCCCTGGGGAGCTCTGGAAACACCATATATTTT.